Many counts were recorded for the clone carrying this T cell receptor beta chain. This entry is derived from a study of T cells in Graves' hyperthyroidism and ophthalmopathy. Study at large: At initial diagnosis, before any treatment had begun, peripheral blood was obtained.

The CDR3 totals 14 residues. CDR1 and CDR2 from the germline V gene are MDHEN and SYDVKM. Trimming removed 3 bases at V and 0 bases at J, with 6 bases between. It was RNA transcripts that yielded the amplified TCR beta CDR3 regions. Initially, a first-round RT-PCR of the TCR CDR3 employed the HTBI primer set. Each CDR3 protein is one row after TCRdb ran MiXCR on the multiplex PCR reads. The sample carries a few hundred thousand distinct CDR3 sequences, about 15% recorded once. The gene calls are TRBV28 and TRBJ1-5; D not resolved. This TCR was recovered from a woman in her thirties or forties with Graves' hyperthyroidism. Sample: blood. The CDR3 region has the DNA TGTGCCAGCAGTTTTGAGGTTAGCAATCAGCCCCAGCATTTT. It specifies CASSFEVSNQPQHF.